The 10 T cell receptor beta chains listed next were all sequenced from one sample in a study of cytomegalovirus exposure and HLA in healthy donors. The primer mix had 60 Vbeta and 13 Jbeta primers. Clones were sequenced by immunoSEQ multiplex PCR, and TCRdb holds only the in-frame ones, with some missing. Here the sample spans 180,000 or so clones, about 80% being singletons. Sample: PBMCs. Source of these receptors: a woman between 50 and 59 years old in good health and CMV-seronegative.

This clone was found a few times. V and J are TRBV4-3 and TRBJ1-4, with D possibly being TRBD1 (5 bases). V lost 4 bases and J lost 4, with 10 bases in between. CDR1 and CDR2 from the germline V gene are LGHNA and YSLEER. This CDR3 comprises 14 residues. In nucleotides, the CDR3 is TGCGCCAGCAGCCGAGGAGACAGTAATGAAAAACTGTTTTTT. Its translation is CASSRGDSNEKLFF.

The rearrangement links TRBV4-3 to TRBJ1-2; TRBD1 is a possible D gene (6 bases). Trimming removed 1 base at V and 1 base at J, with 10 bases between. Germline CDR1 LGHNA, CDR2 YSLEER. CDR3 length: 15 residues. In nucleotides, the CDR3 is TGCGCCAGCAGCCAAGCCCGGACAGATAACTATGGCTACACCTTC. This translates into CASSQARTDNYGYTF.

This clone is a singleton in its sample. The V and J genes are TRBV28 and TRBJ1-1; TRBD1 matches 7 bases. The junction had 3 bases not matched to a gene; V was cut back by 4 bases and J by 10 bases. Germline V gives CDR1 MDHEN, CDR2 SYDVKM. This CDR3 spans 11 amino acids. In nucleotides, the CDR3 is TGTGCCAGCAGTTCCTACAGGGGAGCTTTCTTT. It specifies CASSSYRGAFF.

The chain recombines TRBV28 with TRBJ2-6; no clear D gene. Per the germline V gene, CDR1 is MDHEN and CDR2 is SYDVKM. This CDR3 region has 14 residues. Trimming left V 6 bases short and J 0 bases short, with 6 bases between. CDR3 loop: CASSGFSGANVLTF. In nucleotides, the CDR3 is TGTGCCAGCAGCGGGTTCTCTGGGGCCAACGTCCTGACTTTC.

The genes are TRBV13 and TRBJ2-2; TRBD2 is a possible D gene (6 bases). Germline CDR1 is PRHDT and CDR2 is FYEKMQ (reference sequence). This CDR3 has 15 residues. The germline V and J ends were trimmed by 4 bases and 0 bases, with 9 bases remaining between them. The chain's CDR3 is CASSSREANTGELFF. The CDR3 DNA is TGTGCCAGCAGCTCCAGGGAGGCGAACACCGGGGAGCTGTTTTTT.

This chain connects TRBV5-8 to TRBJ2-5; 8 bases match TRBD1. The J call may be mistaken, given a closer DNA end match to TRBJ2-7. The CDR3 length is 15 residues. The germline gives CDR1 SGHTS, CDR2 YDEGEE. The CDR3 sequence is CASSLTGAVSYEQYF. The CDR3 region has the DNA TGTGCCAGCAGCCTGACAGGGGCGGTTAGCTACGAGCAGTACTTC.

The V gene is TRBV19, the J gene TRBJ2-5, with 7 nucleotides matching TRBD2. The germline V gene has CDR1 LNHDA and CDR2 SQIVND (reference sequence). The CDR3 totals 13 residues. V lost 4 bases to trimming and J lost 4 bases; unmatched junction nucleotides: 3. The CDR3 region is CASSRTRTETQYF. The CDR3 DNA reads TGTGCCAGTAGTAGGACTAGAACAGAGACCCAGTACTTC.

V gene TRBV6-6 combines with J gene TRBJ1-2, with TRBD1 matching over 10 bases. The CDR3 totals 13 residues. Germline CDR1 MNHNY, CDR2 SVGAGI (reference sequence). The trim removed 5 bases at V and 9 bases at J, leaving 6 bases unmatched. The CDR3 protein is CASSPRTGGRYTF. In DNA form, the CDR3 reads TGTGCCAGCAGTCCCCGGACAGGGGGACGCTACACCTTC.

The gene calls are TRBV6-5 and TRBJ2-1, with a possible D match to TRBD2 (6 bases). The CDR3 is 15 residues long. Trimming removed 4 bases at V and 6 bases at J, with 16 bases between. Germline CDR1 reads MNHEY; CDR2 reads SVGAGI. Here the CDR3 DNA reads TGTGCCAGCAGTTTGACTAGTCTAGTCGTCAATGAGCAGTTCTTC. Its protein is CASSLTSLVVNEQFF.

The chain combines TRBV6-6 with TRBJ2-7; 7 bases are shared with TRBD1. The CDR3 runs 12 residues. Trimming cost V 6 bases and J 3 bases; bases outside gene matches: 2. Germline V CDR1 and CDR2: MNHNY, SVGAGI (reference sequence). The CDR3 protein is CASSRDSYEQYF. Written as DNA, the CDR3 is TGTGCCAGCAGCAGGGACAGCTACGAGCAGTACTTC.